Here is one TCR beta chain with its context. This clonotype turned up a few times. This receptor's antigen is unknown. Per-base quality was not reported, and no clone a single base away is much larger than it. The sample's treatment or condition label is to be understood as: allogeneic hematopoietic cell transplantation with graft depleted of TCRalphabeta T cells and CD19 B cells. Transplant recipients were children who received TCRalphabeta/CD19-depleted allogeneic hematopoietic cell grafts. Trimming takes 0 bases from V and 3 bases from J, and the germline ends sit 12 bases apart. From the cysteine up to the phenylalanine, the CDR3 has a length of 16 residues. CDR3 DNA only is kept here, 48 bases in frame from base 1. The germline V gene (reference sequence) supplies CDR1 LNHNV and CDR2 YYDKDF. This sample was included in a study of T-cell reconstitution after alpha-beta-depleted transplantation in children (dated by TCRdb to the mid-2010s). Describing the broader study: Using TCR repertoire profiling, the study quantitatively followed how T-cell immune reconstitution unfolded in children after TCRalphabeta/CD19-depleted allogeneic hematopoietic cell transplantation.

The library was built by means of PCR. TCRdb names Illumina HiSeq 2500 as the instrument used. TCR library preparation used molecular barcoding, with unique molecular identifiers applied to normalize quantification of the TCRbeta repertoire. In-frame beta chains were kept once TCRdb had trimmed the public reads at Q25 with fastp and called clones with MiXCR. Identical CDR3 protein sequences are pooled into one entry, listed with their most common genes and DNA. This sample has some 200,000 distinct CDR3 sequences in its table, and approximately 8.4% of those were observed once. Under 40% of the sample belongs to the ten largest clones. What the study reported, not specific to this receptor: About two months after transplant, the apparently early recovery of alphabetaT-cell counts reportedly depended on just several hundred clones that had expanded rapidly and came from non-depleted graft cells. In some patients, high TCRbeta diversity at day 60 was attributed to recipient T cells and intrathymic progenitors that had survived conditioning. Over the following months the frequencies of hyperexpanded clones went down, and after one year T-cell counts and TCRbeta diversity were mostly credited to newly produced T cells.

Recombination connected TRBV15 to TRBJ2-1; confidence is insufficient to name the D gene. This specimen consisted of PBMCs, mostly from graft donor cells, obtained 360 days after TCRalphabeta/CD19-depleted stem cell transplant. This clonotype originated in a male patient between 2 and 10 years old who had a stem cell transplant for acute myeloid leukemia, so the T cells may come from the graft donor. CDR3 protein: CATSRDRGVFYNEQFF. The nucleotides read TGTGCCACCAGCAGAGATCGTGGGGTTTTCTACAATGAGCAGTTCTTC.